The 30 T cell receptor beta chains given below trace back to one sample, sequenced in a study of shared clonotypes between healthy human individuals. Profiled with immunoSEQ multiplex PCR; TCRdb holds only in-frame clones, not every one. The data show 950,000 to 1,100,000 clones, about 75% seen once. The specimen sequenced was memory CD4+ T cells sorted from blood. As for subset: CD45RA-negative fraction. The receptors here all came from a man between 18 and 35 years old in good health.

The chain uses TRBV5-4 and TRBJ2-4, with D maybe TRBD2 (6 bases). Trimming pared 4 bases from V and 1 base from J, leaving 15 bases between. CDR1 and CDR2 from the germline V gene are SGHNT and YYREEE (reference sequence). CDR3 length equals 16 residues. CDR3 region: CASSPGGLAAKNIQYF. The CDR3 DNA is TGTGCCAGCAGCCCCGGGGGTCTCGCCGCCAAAAACATTCAGTACTTC.

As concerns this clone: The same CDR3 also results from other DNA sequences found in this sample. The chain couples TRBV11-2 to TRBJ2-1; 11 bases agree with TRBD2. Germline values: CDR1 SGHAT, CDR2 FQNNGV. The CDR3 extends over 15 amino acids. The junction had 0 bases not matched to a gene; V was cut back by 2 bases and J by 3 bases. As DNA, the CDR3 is TGTGCCAGCAGCTTAACTAGCGGGAGCTACAATGAGCAGTTCTTC. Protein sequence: CASSLTSGSYNEQFF.

In nucleotides, the CDR3 is TGTGCCAGCAGTGCAGCGGGCTACAATGAGCAGTTCTTC. As protein: CASSAAGYNEQFF. V and J are TRBV6-1 and TRBJ2-1; tentatively, D is TRBD2 (6 bases). CDR1 MNHNS and CDR2 SASEGT come from the germline V gene. The CDR3 covers 13 residues. The V end lost 4 bases, the J end lost 3 bases, and 7 bases lay between the germline ends.

The CDR3 DNA reads as TGTGCCAGCAGCTTAGATGGGACTAGGGCTTTCTTT. Translated, it gives CASSLDGTRAFF. The V gene is TRBV7-2, the J gene TRBJ1-1, with D possibly TRBD1 on 5 matching bases. CDR3 length: 12 residues. Looked up from germline, CDR1 is SGHTA and CDR2 is FQGNSA. Trimming took off 1 base at V and 11 bases at J, with 11 bases between the two ends. Full variable domain (rest looked up from reference TRBV7-2 and TRBJ1-1): GAGVSQSPSNKVTEKGKDVELRCDPISGHTALYWYRQSLGQGLEFLIYFQGNSAPDKSGLPSDRFSAERTGGSVSTLTIQRTQQEDSAVYLCASSLDGTRAFFGQGTRLTVV.

The CDR3 is CASSRGQAGTEAFF. The CDR3 nucleotides are TGTGCCAGTAGTAGGGGACAGGCCGGAACTGAAGCTTTCTTT. V usage is TRBV19 and J usage is TRBJ1-1, with 8 bases aligning to TRBD1. The CDR3 is 14 amino acids. Germline V gives CDR1 LNHDA, CDR2 SQIVND (reference sequence). Germline trimming cut 4 bases from V and 5 bases from J; bases unmatched to any gene: 6.

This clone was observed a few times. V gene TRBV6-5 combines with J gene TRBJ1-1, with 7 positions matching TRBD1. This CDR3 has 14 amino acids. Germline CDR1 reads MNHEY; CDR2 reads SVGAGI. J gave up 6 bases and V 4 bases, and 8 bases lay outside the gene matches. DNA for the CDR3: TGTGCCAGCAGTTCCAAGACAGGGAGGGCTGAAGCTTTCTTT. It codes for CASSSKTGRAEAFF.

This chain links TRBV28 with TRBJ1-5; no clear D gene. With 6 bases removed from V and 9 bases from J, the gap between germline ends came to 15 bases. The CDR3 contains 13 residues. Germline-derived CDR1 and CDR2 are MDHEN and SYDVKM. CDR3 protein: CASRAEGYRPQHF. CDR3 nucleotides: TGTGCCAGCAGGGCTGAGGGTTATAGGCCCCAGCATTTT.

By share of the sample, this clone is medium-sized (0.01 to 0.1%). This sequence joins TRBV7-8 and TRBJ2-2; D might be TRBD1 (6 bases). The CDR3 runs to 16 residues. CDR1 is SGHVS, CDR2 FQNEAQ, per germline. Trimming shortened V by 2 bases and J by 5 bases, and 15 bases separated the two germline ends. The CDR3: CASSLSPAQGTGELFF. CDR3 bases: TGTGCCAGCAGCTTATCACCAGCCCAGGGGACCGGGGAGCTGTTTTTT.

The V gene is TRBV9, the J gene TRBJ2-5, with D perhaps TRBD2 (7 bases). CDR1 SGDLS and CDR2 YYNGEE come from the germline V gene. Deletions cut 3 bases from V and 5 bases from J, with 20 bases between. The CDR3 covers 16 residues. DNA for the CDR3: TGTGCCAGCAGCGCCCGGAGGGGGGGAGGGCCGGAGACCCAGTACTTC. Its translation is CASSARRGGGPETQYF.

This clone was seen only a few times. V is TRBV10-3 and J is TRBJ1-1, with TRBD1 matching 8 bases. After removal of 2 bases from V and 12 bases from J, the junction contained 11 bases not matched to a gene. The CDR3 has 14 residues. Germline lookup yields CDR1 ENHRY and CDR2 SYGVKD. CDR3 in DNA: TGTGCCATCAGTGAGGAGAAGGACAGGGCTTTGTCTTTCTTT. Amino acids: CAISEEKDRALSFF.

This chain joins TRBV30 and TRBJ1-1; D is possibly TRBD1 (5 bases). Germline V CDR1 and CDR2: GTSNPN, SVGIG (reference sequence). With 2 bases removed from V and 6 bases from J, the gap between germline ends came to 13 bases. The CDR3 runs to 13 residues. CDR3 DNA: TGTGCCTGGAGTCCCCGGAGGGACTCTGAAGCTTTCTTT. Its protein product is CAWSPRRDSEAFF.

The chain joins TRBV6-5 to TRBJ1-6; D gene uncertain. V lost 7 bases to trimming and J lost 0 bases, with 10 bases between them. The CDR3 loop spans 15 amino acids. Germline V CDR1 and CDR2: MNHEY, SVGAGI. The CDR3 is CASTLINSYNSPLHF. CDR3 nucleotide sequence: TGTGCCAGCACCCTTATAAACTCCTATAATTCACCCCTCCACTTT.

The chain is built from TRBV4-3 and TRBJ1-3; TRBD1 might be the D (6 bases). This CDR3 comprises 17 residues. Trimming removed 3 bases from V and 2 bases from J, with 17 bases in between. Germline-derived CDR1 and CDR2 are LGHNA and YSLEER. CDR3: CASSQSTAQGPGNTIYF. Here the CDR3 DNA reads TGCGCCAGCAGCCAGTCCACCGCACAGGGCCCTGGAAACACCATATATTTT.

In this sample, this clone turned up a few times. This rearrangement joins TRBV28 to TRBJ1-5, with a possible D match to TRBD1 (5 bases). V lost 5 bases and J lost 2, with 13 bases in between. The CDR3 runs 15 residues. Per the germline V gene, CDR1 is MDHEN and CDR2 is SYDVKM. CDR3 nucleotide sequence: TGTGCCAGCAGTCCGGGACGGAGAGGCAATCAGCCCCAGCATTTT. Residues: CASSPGRRGNQPQHF.

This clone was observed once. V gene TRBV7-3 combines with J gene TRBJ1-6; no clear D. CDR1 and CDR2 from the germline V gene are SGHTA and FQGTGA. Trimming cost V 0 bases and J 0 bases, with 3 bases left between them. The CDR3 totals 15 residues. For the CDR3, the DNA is TGTGCCAGCAGCTTAACGCCCTCCTATAATTCACCCCTCCACTTT. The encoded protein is CASSLTPSYNSPLHF.

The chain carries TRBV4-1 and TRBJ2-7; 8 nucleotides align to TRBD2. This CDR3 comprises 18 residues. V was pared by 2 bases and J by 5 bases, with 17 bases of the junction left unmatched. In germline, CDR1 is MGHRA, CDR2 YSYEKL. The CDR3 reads CASSQTLEGSGSINEQYF. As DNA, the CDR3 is TGCGCCAGCAGCCAAACCCTGGAGGGAAGCGGGAGTATCAACGAGCAGTACTTC.

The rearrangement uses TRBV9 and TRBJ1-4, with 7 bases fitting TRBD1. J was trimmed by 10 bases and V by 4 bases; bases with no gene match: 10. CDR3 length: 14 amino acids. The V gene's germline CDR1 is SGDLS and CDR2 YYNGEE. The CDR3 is CASSTRQGDAKLFF. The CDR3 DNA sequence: TGTGCCAGCAGCACCCGACAGGGAGATGCAAAACTGTTTTTT.

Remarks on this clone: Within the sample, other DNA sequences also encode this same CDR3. The chain's CDR3 is CASSGQGNTEAFF. CDR3 DNA: TGTGCCAGCTCAGGACAGGGTAACACTGAAGCTTTCTTT. The rearrangement links TRBV18 to TRBJ1-1; 8 bases map to TRBD1. The J segment lost 2 bases and the V segment lost 5 bases, leaving 1 base of the junction unmatched. Germline CDR1 reads KGHSH; CDR2 reads LQKENI. The CDR3 contains 13 residues.

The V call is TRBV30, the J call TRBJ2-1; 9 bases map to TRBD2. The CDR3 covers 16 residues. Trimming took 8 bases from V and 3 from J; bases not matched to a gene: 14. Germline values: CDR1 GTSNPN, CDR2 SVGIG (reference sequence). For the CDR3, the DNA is TGTGCCCAAGATACGAGCGGGAGGCTGGACTACAATGAGCAGTTCTTC. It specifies CAQDTSGRLDYNEQFF.

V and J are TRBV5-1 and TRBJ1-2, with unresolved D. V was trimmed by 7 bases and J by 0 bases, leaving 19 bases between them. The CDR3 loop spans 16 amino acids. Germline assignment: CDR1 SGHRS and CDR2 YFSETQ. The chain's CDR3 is CASRPETGRTNYGYTF. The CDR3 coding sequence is TGCGCCAGCCGACCTGAGACCGGACGGACTAACTATGGCTACACCTTC. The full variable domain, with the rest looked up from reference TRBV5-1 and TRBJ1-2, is KAGVTQTPRYLIKTRGQQVTLSCSPISGHRSVSWYQQTPGQGLQFLFEYFSETQRNKGNFPGRFSGRQFSNSRSEMNVSTLELGDSALYLCASRPETGRTNYGYTFGSGTRLTVV.

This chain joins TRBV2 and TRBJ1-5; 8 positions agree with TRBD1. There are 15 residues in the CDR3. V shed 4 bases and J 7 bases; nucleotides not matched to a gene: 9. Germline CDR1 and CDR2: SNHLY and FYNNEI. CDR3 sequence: CASSVETGVYQPQHF. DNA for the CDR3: TGTGCCAGCAGTGTTGAGACAGGGGTTTACCAGCCCCAGCATTTT.

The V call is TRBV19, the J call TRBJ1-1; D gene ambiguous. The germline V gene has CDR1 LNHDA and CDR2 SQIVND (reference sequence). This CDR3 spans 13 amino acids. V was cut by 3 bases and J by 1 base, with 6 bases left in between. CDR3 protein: CASSITANTEAFF. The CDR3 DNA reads TGTGCCAGTAGTATCACAGCGAACACTGAAGCTTTCTTT.

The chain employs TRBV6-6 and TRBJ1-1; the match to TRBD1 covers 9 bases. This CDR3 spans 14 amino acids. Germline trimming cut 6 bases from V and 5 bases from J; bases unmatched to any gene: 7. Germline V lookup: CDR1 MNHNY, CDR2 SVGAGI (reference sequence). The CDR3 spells CASSSLQGATEAFF. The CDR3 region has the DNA TGTGCCAGCAGCTCACTACAGGGGGCAACTGAAGCTTTCTTT.

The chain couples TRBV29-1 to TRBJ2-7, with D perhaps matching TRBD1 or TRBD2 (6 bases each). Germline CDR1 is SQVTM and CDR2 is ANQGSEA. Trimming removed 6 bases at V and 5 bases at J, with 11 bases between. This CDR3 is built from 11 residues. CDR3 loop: CSVGRGDEQYF. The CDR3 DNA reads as TGCAGCGTAGGAAGGGGGGACGAGCAGTACTTC.

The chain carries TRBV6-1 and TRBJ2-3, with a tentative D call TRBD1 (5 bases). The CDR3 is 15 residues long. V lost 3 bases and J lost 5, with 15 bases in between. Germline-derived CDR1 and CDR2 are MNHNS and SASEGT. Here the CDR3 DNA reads TGTGCCAGCAGTGAGACCCAGGGTCGTGTAGATACGCAGTATTTT. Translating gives CASSETQGRVDTQYF.

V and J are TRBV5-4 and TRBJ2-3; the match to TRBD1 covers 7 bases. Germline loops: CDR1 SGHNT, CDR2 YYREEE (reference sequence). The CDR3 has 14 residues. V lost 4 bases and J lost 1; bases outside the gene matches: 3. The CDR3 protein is CASSVDRGTDTQYF. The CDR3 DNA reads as TGTGCCAGCAGCGTAGACAGGGGCACAGATACGCAGTATTTT.

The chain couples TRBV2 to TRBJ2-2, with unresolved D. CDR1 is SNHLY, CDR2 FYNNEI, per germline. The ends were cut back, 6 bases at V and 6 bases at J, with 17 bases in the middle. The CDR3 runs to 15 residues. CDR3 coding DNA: TGTGCCAGCAGGAAGGGCCCCCTGGGATCCGGGGAGCTGTTTTTT. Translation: CASRKGPLGSGELFF.

The chain's CDR3 is CASSPGQGASYEQYF. The CDR3 DNA sequence: TGTGCCAGCTCTCCGGGACAGGGGGCGTCCTACGAGCAGTACTTC. The rearrangement links TRBV18 to TRBJ2-5, with 12 bases that match TRBD1. The assigned J gene may be wrong: the sequence end matches TRBJ2-7 better. The CDR3 runs to 15 residues. CDR1 and CDR2 (germline): KGHSH, LQKENI.

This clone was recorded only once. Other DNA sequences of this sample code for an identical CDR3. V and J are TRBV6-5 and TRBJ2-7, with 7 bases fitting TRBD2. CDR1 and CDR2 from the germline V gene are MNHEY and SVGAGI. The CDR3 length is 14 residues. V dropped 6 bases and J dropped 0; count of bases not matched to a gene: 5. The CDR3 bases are TGTGCCAGCAGCCGCGGGGGAAGCTCCTACGAGCAGTACTTC. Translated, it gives CASSRGGSSYEQYF.

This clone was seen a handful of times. CDR3 nucleotides: TGTGCCAGCAGCCCCGGACAGGGGAAGTCTGGGGTTGCGAAACTGTTTTTT. Residues: CASSPGQGKSGVAKLFF. The chain recombines TRBV7-2 with TRBJ1-4, with 9 bases that match TRBD1. Looked up from germline, CDR1 is SGHTA and CDR2 is FQGNSA. The CDR3 is 17 residues long. V shed 5 bases and J 11 bases; nucleotides not matched to a gene: 18.